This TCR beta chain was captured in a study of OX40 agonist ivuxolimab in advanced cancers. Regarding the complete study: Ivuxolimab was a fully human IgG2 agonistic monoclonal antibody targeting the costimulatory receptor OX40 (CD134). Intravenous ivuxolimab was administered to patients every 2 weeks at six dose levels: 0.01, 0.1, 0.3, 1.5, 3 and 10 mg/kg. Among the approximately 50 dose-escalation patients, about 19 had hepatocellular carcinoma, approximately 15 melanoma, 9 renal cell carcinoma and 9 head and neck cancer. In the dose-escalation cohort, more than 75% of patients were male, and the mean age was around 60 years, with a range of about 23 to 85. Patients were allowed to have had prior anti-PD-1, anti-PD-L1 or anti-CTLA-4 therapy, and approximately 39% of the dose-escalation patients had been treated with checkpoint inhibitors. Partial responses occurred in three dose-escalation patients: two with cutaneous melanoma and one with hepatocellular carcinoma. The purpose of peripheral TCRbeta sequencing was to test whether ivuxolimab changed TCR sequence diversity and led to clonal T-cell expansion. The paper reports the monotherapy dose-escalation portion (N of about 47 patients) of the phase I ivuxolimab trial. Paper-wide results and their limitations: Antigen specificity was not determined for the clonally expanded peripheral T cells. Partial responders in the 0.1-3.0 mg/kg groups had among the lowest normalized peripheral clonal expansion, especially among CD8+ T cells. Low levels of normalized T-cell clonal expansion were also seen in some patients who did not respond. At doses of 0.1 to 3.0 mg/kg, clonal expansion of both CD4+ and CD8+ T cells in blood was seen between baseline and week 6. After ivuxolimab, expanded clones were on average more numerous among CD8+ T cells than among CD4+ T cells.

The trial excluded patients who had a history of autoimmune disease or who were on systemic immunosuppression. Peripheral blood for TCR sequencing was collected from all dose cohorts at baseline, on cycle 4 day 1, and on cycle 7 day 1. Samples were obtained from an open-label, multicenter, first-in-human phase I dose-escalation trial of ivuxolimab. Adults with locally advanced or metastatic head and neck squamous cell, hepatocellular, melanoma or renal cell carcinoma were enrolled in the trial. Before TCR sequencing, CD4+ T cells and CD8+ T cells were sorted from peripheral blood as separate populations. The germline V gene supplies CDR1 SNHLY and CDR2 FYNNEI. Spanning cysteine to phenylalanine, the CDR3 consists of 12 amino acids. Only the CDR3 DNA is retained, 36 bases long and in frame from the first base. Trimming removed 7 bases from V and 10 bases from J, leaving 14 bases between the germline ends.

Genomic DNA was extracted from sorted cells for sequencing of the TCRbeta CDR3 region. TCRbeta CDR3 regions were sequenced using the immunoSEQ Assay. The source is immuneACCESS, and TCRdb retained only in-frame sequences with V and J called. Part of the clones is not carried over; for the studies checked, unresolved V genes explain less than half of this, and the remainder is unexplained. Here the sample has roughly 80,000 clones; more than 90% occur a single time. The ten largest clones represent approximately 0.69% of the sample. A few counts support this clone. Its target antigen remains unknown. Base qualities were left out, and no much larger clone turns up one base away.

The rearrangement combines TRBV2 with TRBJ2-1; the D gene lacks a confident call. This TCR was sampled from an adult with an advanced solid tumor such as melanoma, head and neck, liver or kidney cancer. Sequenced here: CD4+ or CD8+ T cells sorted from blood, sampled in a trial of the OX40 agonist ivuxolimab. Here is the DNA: TGTGCCAGCACGTCCGTTAATAGGGAGCAGTTCTTC. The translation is CASTSVNREQFF.